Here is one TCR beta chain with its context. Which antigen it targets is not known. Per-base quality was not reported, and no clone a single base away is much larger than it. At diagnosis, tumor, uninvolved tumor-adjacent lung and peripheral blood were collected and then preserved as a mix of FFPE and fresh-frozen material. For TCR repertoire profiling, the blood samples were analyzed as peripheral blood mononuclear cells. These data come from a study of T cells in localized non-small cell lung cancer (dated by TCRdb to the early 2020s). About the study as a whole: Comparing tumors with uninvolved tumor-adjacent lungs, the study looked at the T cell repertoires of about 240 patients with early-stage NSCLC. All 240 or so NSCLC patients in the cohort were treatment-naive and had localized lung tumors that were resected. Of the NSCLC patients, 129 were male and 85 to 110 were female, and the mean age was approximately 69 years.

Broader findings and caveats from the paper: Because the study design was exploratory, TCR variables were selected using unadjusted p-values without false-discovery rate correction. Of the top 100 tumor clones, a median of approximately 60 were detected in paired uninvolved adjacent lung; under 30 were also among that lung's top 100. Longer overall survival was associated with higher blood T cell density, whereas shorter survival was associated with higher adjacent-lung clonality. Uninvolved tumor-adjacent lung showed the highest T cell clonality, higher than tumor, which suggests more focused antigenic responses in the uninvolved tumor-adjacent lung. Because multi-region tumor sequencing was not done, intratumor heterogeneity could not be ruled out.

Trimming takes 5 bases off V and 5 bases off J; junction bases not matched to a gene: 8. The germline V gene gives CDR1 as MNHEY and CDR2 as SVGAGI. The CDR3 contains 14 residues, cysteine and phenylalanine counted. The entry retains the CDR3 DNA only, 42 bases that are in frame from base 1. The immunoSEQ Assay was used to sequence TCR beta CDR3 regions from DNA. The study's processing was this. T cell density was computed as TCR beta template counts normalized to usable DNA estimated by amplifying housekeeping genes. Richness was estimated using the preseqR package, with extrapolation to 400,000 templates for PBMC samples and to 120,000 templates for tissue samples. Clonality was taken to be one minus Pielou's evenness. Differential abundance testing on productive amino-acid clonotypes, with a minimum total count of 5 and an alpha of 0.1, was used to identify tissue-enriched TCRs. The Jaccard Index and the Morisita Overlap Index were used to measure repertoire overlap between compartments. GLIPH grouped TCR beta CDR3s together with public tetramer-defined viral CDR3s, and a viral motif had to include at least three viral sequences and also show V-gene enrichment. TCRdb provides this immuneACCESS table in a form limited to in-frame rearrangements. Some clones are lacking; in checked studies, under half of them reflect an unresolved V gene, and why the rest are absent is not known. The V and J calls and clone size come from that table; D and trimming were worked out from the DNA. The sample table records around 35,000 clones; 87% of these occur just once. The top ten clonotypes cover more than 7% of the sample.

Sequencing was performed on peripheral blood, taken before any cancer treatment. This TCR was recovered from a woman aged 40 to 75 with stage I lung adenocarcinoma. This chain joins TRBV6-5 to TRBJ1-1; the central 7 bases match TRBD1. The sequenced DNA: TGTGCCAGCAGTAGGGACAGTCTCTTTACTGAAGCTTTCTTT. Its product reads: CASSRDSLFTEAFF.